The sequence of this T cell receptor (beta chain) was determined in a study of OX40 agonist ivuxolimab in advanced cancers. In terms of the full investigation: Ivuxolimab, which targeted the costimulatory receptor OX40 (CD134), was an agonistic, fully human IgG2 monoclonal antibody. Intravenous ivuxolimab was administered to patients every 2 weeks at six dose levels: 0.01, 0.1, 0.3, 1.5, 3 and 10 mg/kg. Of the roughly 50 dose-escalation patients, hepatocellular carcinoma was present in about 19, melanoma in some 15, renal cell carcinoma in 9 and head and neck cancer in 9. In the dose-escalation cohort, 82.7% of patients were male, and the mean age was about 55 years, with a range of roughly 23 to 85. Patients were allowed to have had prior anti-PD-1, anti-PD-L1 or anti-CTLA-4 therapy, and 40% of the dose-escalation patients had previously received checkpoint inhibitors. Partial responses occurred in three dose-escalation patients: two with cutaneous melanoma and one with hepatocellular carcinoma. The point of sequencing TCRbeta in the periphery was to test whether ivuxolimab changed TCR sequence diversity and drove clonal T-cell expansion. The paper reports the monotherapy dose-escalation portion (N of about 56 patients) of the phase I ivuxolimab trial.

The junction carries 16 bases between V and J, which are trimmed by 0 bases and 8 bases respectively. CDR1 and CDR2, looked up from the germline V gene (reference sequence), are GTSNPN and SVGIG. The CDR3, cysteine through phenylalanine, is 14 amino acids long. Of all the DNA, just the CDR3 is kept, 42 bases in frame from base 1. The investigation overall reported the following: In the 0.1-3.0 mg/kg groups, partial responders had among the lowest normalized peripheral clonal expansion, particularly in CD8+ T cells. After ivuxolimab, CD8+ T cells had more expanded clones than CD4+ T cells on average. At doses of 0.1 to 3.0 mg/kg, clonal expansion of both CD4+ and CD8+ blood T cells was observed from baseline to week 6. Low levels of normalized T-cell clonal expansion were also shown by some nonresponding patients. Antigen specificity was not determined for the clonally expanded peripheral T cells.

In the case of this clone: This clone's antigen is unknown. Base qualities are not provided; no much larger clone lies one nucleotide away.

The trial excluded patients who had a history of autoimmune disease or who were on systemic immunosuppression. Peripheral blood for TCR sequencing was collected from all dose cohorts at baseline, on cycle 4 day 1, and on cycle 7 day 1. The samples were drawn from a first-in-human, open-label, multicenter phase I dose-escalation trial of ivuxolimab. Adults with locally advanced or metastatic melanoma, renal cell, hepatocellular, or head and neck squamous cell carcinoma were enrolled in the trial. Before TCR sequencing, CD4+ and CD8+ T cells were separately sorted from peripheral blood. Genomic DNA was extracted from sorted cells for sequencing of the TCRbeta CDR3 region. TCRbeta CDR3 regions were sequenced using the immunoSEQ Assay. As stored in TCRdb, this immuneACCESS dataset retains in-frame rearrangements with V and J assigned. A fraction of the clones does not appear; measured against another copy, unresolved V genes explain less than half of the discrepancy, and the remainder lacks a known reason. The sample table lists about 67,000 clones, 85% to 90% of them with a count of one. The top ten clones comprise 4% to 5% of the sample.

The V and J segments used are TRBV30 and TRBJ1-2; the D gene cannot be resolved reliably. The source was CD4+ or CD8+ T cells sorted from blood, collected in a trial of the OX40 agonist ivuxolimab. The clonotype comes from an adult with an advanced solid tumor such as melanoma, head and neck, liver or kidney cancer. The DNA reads TGTGCCTGGAGTGTAGGCAGCCCGACAAGGGGCTACACCTTC. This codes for CAWSVGSPTRGYTF.